These 18 T cell receptor beta chains were all obtained from the same sample, sequenced in a study of blood T cells in healthy people across ages. The use of a sample-barcoded 5' primer and a J-beta primer mix characterized a second PCR of roughly 6 to 11 cycles. TCRdb itself ran the 5' RACE reads through MiXCR, one entry per CDR3 protein. The table records 600,000 to 1,000,000 distinct CDR3 sequences, 25% of them present only once. The sample was also reused in another study, on T cells of mothers and their children.

The sequencing input was blood. The origin of the receptors is a boy aged 10-17 years in good health.

The chain uses TRBV25-1 and TRBJ2-1; 7 bases match TRBD1. The CDR3 sequence is 17 residues long. Germline V gene sequence: CDR1 MGHDK, CDR2 SYGVNS. The J segment lost 0 bases and the V segment lost 6 bases, leaving 11 bases of the junction unmatched. CDR3 DNA sequence: TGTGCCAGCAGCCGGGACAGCTACTTCCTCTCCTACAATGAGCAGTTCTTC. Translation: CASSRDSYFLSYNEQFF. Variable domain in full (rest from reference TRBV25-1 and TRBJ2-1): EADIYQTPRYLVIGTGKKITLECSQTMGHDKMYWYQQDPGMELHLIHYSYGVNSTEKGDLSSESTVSRIRTEHFPLTLESARPSHTSQYLCASSRDSYFLSYNEQFFGPGTRLTVL.

The rearrangement joins TRBV7-2 to TRBJ2-5; 8 bases align to TRBD1. V trimming: 4 bases; J trimming: 5 bases; junction bases outside the gene matches: 6. The germline CDR1 and CDR2 sequences are SGHTA and FQGNSA. The CDR3 extends over 14 amino acids. CDR3: CASSSRGRRETQYF. In DNA form, the CDR3 reads TGTGCCAGCAGCTCCAGGGGGCGGCGGGAGACCCAGTACTTC.

The table lists this clonotype with many counts. This rearrangement joins TRBV29-1 to TRBJ2-5; D is possibly TRBD1 (6 bases). The J call is doubtful: the DNA matches TRBJ2-7 better. Germline lookup yields CDR1 SQVTM and CDR2 ANQGSEA. The CDR3 spans 14 residues. DNA for the CDR3: TGCAGCGGAACAGGGAACCCACCATACTACGAGCAGTACTTC. Encoded protein: CSGTGNPPYYEQYF.

This clonotype was counted only a few times. The chain is built from TRBV12-3 or TRBV12-4 and TRBJ2-7; D call uncertain. Trimming shortened V by 3 bases and J by 2 bases, and 23 bases separated the two germline ends. CDR3 length: 18 residues. The CDR3 region is CASSFTVTPLGPPYEQYF. DNA of the CDR3: TGTGCCAGCAGTTTTACGGTCACCCCCTTAGGGCCTCCCTACGAGCAGTACTTC.

The chain has TRBV2 and TRBJ2-1; 7 bases map to TRBD2. CDR1 and CDR2 (germline): SNHLY, FYNNEI. This CDR3 is 13 amino acids long. V lost 2 bases, J lost 6 bases, and 1 base stayed unmatched. This chain's CDR3 is CASSELAANEQFF. The CDR3 coding sequence is TGTGCCAGCAGTGAACTAGCGGCCAATGAGCAGTTCTTC.

In its sample, this clonotype was seen many times. The chain couples TRBV9 to TRBJ2-7; tentatively, D is TRBD1 or TRBD2 (5 bases each). CDR1 SGDLS and CDR2 YYNGEE come from the germline V gene. This CDR3 contains 14 residues. V lost 3 bases and J lost 2, with 12 bases in between. CDR3 amino acids: CASSARDATYEQYF. CDR3 nucleotide sequence: TGTGCCAGCAGCGCCCGGGACGCCACCTACGAGCAGTACTTC.

This clonotype was seen a few times. The chain uses TRBV7-2 and TRBJ1-1; D gene uncertain. CDR1 and CDR2 from the germline V gene are SGHTA and FQGNSA. Trimming took off 6 bases at V and 4 bases at J, with 12 bases between the two ends. This CDR3 has 13 amino acids. The CDR3 DNA reads as TGTGCCAGCAGTACCCGGGTCCGCACTGAAGCTTTCTTT. Translation: CASSTRVRTEAFF.

The rearrangement links TRBV12-3 or TRBV12-4 to TRBJ1-1, with D unresolved. The CDR3 covers 14 residues. With 2 bases removed from V and 4 bases from J, the gap between germline ends came to 11 bases. This CDR3 is CASSLRQWGTEAFF. For the CDR3, the DNA is TGTGCCAGCAGTTTAAGGCAGTGGGGCACTGAAGCTTTCTTT.

The rearrangement joins TRBV5-5 to TRBJ2-7, with D perhaps TRBD2 (5 bases). V lost 4 bases to trimming and J lost 2 bases, with 13 bases between them. The germline V gene has CDR1 SGHKS and CDR2 YYEKEE (reference sequence). This CDR3 is 14 amino acids long. Here the CDR3 reads CASSNSRGTYEQYF. The CDR3 region has the DNA TGTGCCAGCAGCAACTCACGGGGAACCTACGAGCAGTACTTC.

The V and J genes are TRBV7-9 and TRBJ2-7, with D tentatively TRBD2 (6 bases). This CDR3 is 12 amino acids long. CDR1 is SEHNR, CDR2 FQNEAQ, per germline (reference sequence). Between the trimmed V and J ends, which lost 4 bases and 7 bases, there was a span of 11 bases. CDR3 nucleotides: TGTGCCAGCAGCTCTAGCGCGGGGGAGCAGTACTTC. This gives the protein CASSSSAGEQYF.

Only a few counts were recorded for this clonotype. The chain recombines TRBV12-3 or TRBV12-4 with TRBJ1-1; possible D gene TRBD1, 6 bases. CDR3 length equals 14 residues. Trimming pared 3 bases from V and 9 bases from J, leaving 17 bases between. CDR3 residues: CASSFSRQEDKAFF. The DNA for the CDR3 is TGTGCCAGCAGTTTTAGTAGACAGGAAGATAAAGCTTTCTTT.

This chain links TRBV5-1 with TRBJ2-5; 7 nucleotides agree with TRBD1. This CDR3 comprises 13 residues. After removal of 6 bases from V and 5 bases from J, the junction contained 7 bases not matched to a gene. From germline, CDR1 is SGHRS and CDR2 YFSETQ. The CDR3: CASNSDREETQYF. The CDR3 DNA follows: TGCGCCAGCAACTCAGACAGGGAGGAGACCCAGTACTTC.

This clonotype has more than one count but fewer than ten. This chain connects TRBV4-2 to TRBJ2-7, with TRBD2 matching 7 bases. Per germline, CDR1 LGHNA and CDR2 YNFKEQ. This CDR3 spans 17 amino acids. With V trimmed by 0 bases and J by 6 bases, 14 bases remained unmatched. CDR3 DNA: TGTGCCAGCAGCCAAGAAGTGGTTGGGGGAGGGCGGAGCGAGCAGTACTTC. Its protein is CASSQEVVGGGRSEQYF.

Turning to this clonotype: The CDR3 end shows no conserved phenylalanine or tryptophan, and so a read error is likely. The DNA is left out, because the CDR3 cannot be placed on it with certainty; the CDR3 is given as TCRdb lists it. This chain joins TRBV25-1 and TRBJ1-4. The V gene's germline CDR1 is MGHDK and CDR2 SYGVNS. A total of 15 residues make up the CDR3, ends included. CDR3 residues: CASTQREGSGEKLLL.

The table lists this clonotype with many counts. V usage is TRBV4-2 and J usage is TRBJ2-5, with 7 bases fitting TRBD2. The end of the DNA is better explained by TRBJ2-7, so the J call may be wrong. The CDR3 spans 16 residues. Looked up from germline, CDR1 is LGHNA and CDR2 is YNFKEQ. The CDR3 DNA reads TGTGCCAGCAGCCAAGTTTGGGAGGGGATCTCCTACGAGCAGTACTTC. Amino acid sequence: CASSQVWEGISYEQYF.

In this sample, this clonotype turned up a few times. The J gene is TRBJ2-1, the V gene TRBV7-6; 9 nucleotides match TRBD2. The germline V gene has CDR1 SGHVS and CDR2 FNYEAQ. J was trimmed by 3 bases and V by 5 bases; bases with no gene match: 8. The CDR3 extends over 16 amino acids. The CDR3 loop is CASSQVAGALYNEQFF. CDR3 in DNA: TGTGCCAGCAGCCAGGTAGCGGGAGCGCTCTACAATGAGCAGTTCTTC.

This clonotype has just a few counts. An end of the junction does not agree with germline; a read error may underlie this. V gene TRBV7-9 combines with J gene TRBJ1-4; D is uncertain. CDR1 is SEHNR and CDR2 is FQNEAQ in the germline V gene (reference sequence). This CDR3 is built from 15 residues. The DNA for the CDR3 is TGTGCCAGCAGCTCCAGGACTCCAACCAATGAAAAACTGTTTTTT. Its translation: CASSSRTPTNEKLFF.

This clonotype was detected only once. This chain connects TRBV21-1 to TRBJ2-4. TRBV21-1 is an annotated pseudogene. This CDR3 has 13 amino acids. CDR3 amino acids: CASSPEDRNIQYF. The CDR3 bases are TGTGCCAGCAGCCCAGAGGACCGGAACATTCAGTACTTC.